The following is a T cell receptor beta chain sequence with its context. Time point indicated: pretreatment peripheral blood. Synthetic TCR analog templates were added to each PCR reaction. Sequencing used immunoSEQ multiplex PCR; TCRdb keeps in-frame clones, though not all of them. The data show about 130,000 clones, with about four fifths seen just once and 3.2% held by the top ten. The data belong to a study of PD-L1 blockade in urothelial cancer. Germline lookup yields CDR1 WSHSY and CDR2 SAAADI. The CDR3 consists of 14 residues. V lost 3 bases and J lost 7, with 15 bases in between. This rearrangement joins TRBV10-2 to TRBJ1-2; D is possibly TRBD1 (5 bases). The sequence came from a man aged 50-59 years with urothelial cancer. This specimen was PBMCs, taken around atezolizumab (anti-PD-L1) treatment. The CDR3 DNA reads TGCGCCAGCAGTGATTTTCAGGGACTGGGTGGCTACACCTTC. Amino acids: CASSDFQGLGGYTF.